Listed below are T cell receptor beta chains from one sample, sequenced in a study of prognosis after radiotherapy for stage I lung cancer. TCRdb re-called the multiplex PCR reads with MiXCR, one entry per CDR3 protein. The repertoire holds 11,000 to 15,000 distinct CDR3 sequences, 28% seen once, with about 10% in the top ten. Sequencing was performed on PBMCs, taken before or after stereotactic body radiation therapy (not recorded which). The receptors were gathered from a donor over 45 with non-small cell lung cancer. Both conserved end residues are part of each CDR3. The order of the fields is D gene, J gene, V gene, CDR3 protein. The D gene is left open where the match is weak.

d_call: .; j_call: TRBJ2-3; v_call: TRBV6-1; cdr3_aa: CASSEMTGDTQYF
d_call: .; j_call: TRBJ1-1; v_call: TRBV4-1; cdr3_aa: CASSQAVVELNTEAFF
d_call: .; j_call: TRBJ2-7; v_call: TRBV20-1; cdr3_aa: CSARIENRYEQYF
d_call: TRBD2; j_call: TRBJ2-2; v_call: TRBV5-4; cdr3_aa: CASTTLAVANTGELFF
d_call: TRBD2; j_call: TRBJ2-3; v_call: TRBV2; cdr3_aa: CASRGERRRGADTQYF
d_call: .; j_call: TRBJ1-5; v_call: TRBV24-1; cdr3_aa: CATSDFKTYQPQHF
d_call: .; j_call: TRBJ1-3; v_call: TRBV12-3/TRBV12-4; cdr3_aa: CASSLGPTTVLSGNTIYF
d_call: .; j_call: TRBJ2-1; v_call: TRBV20-1; cdr3_aa: CSARNHLDELYNEQFF
d_call: .; j_call: TRBJ1-6; v_call: TRBV28; cdr3_aa: CASSGQTDNSPLHF
d_call: TRBD1; j_call: TRBJ1-5; v_call: TRBV28; cdr3_aa: CASSHGQGVHKTQHF
d_call: TRBD2; j_call: TRBJ2-1; v_call: TRBV20-1; cdr3_aa: CSARSSGTSGILEFF
d_call: .; j_call: TRBJ2-1; v_call: TRBV29-1; cdr3_aa: CSVGPVPFF
d_call: .; j_call: TRBJ2-1; v_call: TRBV27; cdr3_aa: CASSFRDTSYNEQFF
d_call: .; j_call: TRBJ1-4; v_call: TRBV18; cdr3_aa: CASSPGGVGEKLFF
d_call: .; j_call: TRBJ2-7; v_call: TRBV19; cdr3_aa: CASTPSPRSTYEQYF
d_call: .; j_call: TRBJ1-1; v_call: TRBV10-2; cdr3_aa: CASSTRQNTEAFF
d_call: TRBD1; j_call: TRBJ2-7; v_call: TRBV7-3; cdr3_aa: CASSVSGTGLYEQYF
d_call: .; j_call: TRBJ2-2; v_call: TRBV28; cdr3_aa: CASTPWGRGAGELFF
d_call: TRBD2; j_call: TRBJ2-7; v_call: TRBV5-1; cdr3_aa: CASSLGETSGRAAPYEQYF
d_call: .; j_call: TRBJ1-2; v_call: TRBV6-1; cdr3_aa: CASSERGSGRANYGYTF
d_call: .; j_call: TRBJ2-2; v_call: TRBV28; cdr3_aa: CASSLGARTFGELFF
d_call: .; j_call: TRBJ1-2; v_call: TRBV28; cdr3_aa: CASSEVAGVFDYGYTF
d_call: .; j_call: TRBJ2-1; v_call: TRBV12-3/TRBV12-4; cdr3_aa: CASSAGQHNEQFF
d_call: .; j_call: TRBJ2-4; v_call: TRBV28; cdr3_aa: CASRTLGVAKNIQYF
d_call: .; j_call: TRBJ2-1; v_call: TRBV6-2/TRBV6-3; cdr3_aa: CVSSDGTSCNEQFF
d_call: TRBD2; j_call: TRBJ2-3; v_call: TRBV5-1; cdr3_aa: CASSPTGLAGSEPTQYF
d_call: .; j_call: TRBJ1-5; v_call: TRBV7-2; cdr3_aa: CASSLDSFGVPQHF
d_call: .; j_call: TRBJ2-1; v_call: TRBV7-7; cdr3_aa: CASSPSLGSMHEQFF
d_call: .; j_call: TRBJ1-2; v_call: TRBV30; cdr3_aa: CACRTVATYGYTF
d_call: TRBD2; j_call: TRBJ2-6; v_call: TRBV18; cdr3_aa: CASSPIGRLAGSGANVLTF
d_call: TRBD2; j_call: TRBJ2-2; v_call: TRBV6-2/TRBV6-3; cdr3_aa: CASRPSGSYGDLFF
d_call: TRBD2; j_call: TRBJ2-3; v_call: TRBV3-1; cdr3_aa: CASSLQTTSGRSQYF
d_call: TRBD2; j_call: TRBJ2-1; v_call: TRBV5-1; cdr3_aa: CASSYGGTSGTNEQFF
d_call: TRBD1; j_call: TRBJ1-5; v_call: TRBV6-1; cdr3_aa: CASTPQGAQGNQPQHF
d_call: .; j_call: TRBJ1-1; v_call: TRBV5-1; cdr3_aa: CASSWGGVTEAFF
d_call: .; j_call: TRBJ1-2; v_call: TRBV20-1; cdr3_aa: CSARQTGKSYGYTF
d_call: .; j_call: TRBJ2-1; v_call: TRBV12-3/TRBV12-4; cdr3_aa: CASSRHLSGEQFF
d_call: .; j_call: TRBJ2-1; v_call: TRBV11-3; cdr3_aa: CASSLGCASNEQFF
d_call: TRBD2; j_call: TRBJ2-7; v_call: TRBV7-9; cdr3_aa: CASSPQGEGIFLGSYEQYF
d_call: .; j_call: TRBJ2-1; v_call: TRBV29-1; cdr3_aa: CSVDGDHSSYNEQFF
d_call: TRBD1; j_call: TRBJ1-4; v_call: TRBV28; cdr3_aa: CASRLGGTENEKLFF